This entry lists 26 T cell receptor beta chains sequenced from one sample in a study of long-term antiretroviral therapy in people with HIV (dated by TCRdb to between 2021 and 2022). The immunoSEQ hsTCRB v3.0 assay was used at survey level resolution to sequence the TRB variable region. TCRdb's version of the immuneACCESS table is confined to in-frame rearrangements and falls short of the full clone set. An unresolved V gene accounts for under half of the shortfall where checked; the remainder is of unknown origin. The sample records around 37,000 clones, 85% of which are singletons. The biggest ten clones account for less than 5.5% of the sample. The input for sequencing was unsorted PBMCs, taken about 3.5 years after starting antiretroviral therapy. The source is a man between 18 and 29 years old with HIV.

This clone appeared a single time. V and J are TRBV10-3 and TRBJ1-2; D not resolved. The germline V gene encodes CDR1 ENHRY and CDR2 SYGVKD. The CDR3 consists of 13 residues. V was trimmed by 8 bases and J by 0 bases, leaving 10 bases between them. The chain's CDR3 is CAIADSANYGYTF. The CDR3 region has the DNA TGTGCCATCGCGGACTCCGCTAACTATGGCTACACCTTC.

The chain couples TRBV5-1 to TRBJ2-7; 7 nucleotides match TRBD2. V shed 0 bases and J 7 bases; nucleotides not matched to a gene: 10. The CDR3 has 15 amino acids. In germline, CDR1 is SGHRS, CDR2 YFSETQ. The CDR3 loop is CASSLVYPPAGEQYF. As DNA, the CDR3 is TGCGCCAGCAGCTTGGTTTATCCGCCAGCGGGGGAGCAGTACTTC. Using reference TRBV5-1 and TRBJ2-7 for the parts outside the CDR3, the full variable domain is KAGVTQTPRYLIKTRGQQVTLSCSPISGHRSVSWYQQTPGQGLQFLFEYFSETQRNKGNFPGRFSGRQFSNSRSEMNVSTLELGDSALYLCASSLVYPPAGEQYFGPGTRLTVT.

J is TRBJ1-4 and V is TRBV4-3, with 10 positions matching TRBD1. Trimming took 3 bases from V and 8 from J; bases not matched to a gene: 6. The V gene's germline CDR1 is LGHNA and CDR2 YSLEER. The CDR3 covers 15 residues. The chain's CDR3 is CASSQGTGAGEKLFF. CDR3 in DNA: TGCGCCAGCAGCCAGGGGACAGGGGCCGGCGAAAAACTGTTTTTT.

This clone was observed a single time. The chain couples TRBV9 to TRBJ1-1, with TRBD1 as a possible D gene (5 bases). Germline V lookup: CDR1 SGDLS, CDR2 YYNGEE. Trimming removed 0 bases from V and 7 bases from J, with 13 bases in between. CDR3 length equals 14 residues. CDR3 DNA: TGTGCCAGCAGCGTAGCCCCAGGGCCCCATGAAGCTTTCTTT. It codes for CASSVAPGPHEAFF.

The chain is built from TRBV5-1 and TRBJ2-5, with 9 nucleotides matching TRBD2. With V trimmed by 9 bases and J by 3 bases, 6 bases remained unmatched. The CDR3 extends over 13 amino acids. The germline CDR1 and CDR2 sequences are SGHRS and YFSETQ. CDR3 in DNA: TGCGCCACCTCGTTAGCGGGAGAAGAGACCCAGTACTTC. Encoded protein: CATSLAGEETQYF.

The chain uses TRBV13 and TRBJ1-3; no reliable D call. V lost 3 bases and J lost 2, with 14 bases in between. The germline V gene has CDR1 PRHDT and CDR2 FYEKMQ (reference sequence). The CDR3 extends over 16 amino acids. Here the CDR3 DNA reads TGTGCCAGCAGCTTGGGTCCAGCGGGGACTGGAAACACCATATATTTT. Encoded protein: CASSLGPAGTGNTIYF.

The chain combines TRBV9 with TRBJ1-5; no firm D call. CDR3 length equals 15 residues. Germline lookup yields CDR1 SGDLS and CDR2 YYNGEE. Between the trimmed V and J ends, which lost 0 bases and 0 bases, there was a span of 7 bases. The CDR3, as DNA: TGTGCCAGCAGCGTAGACGGATCTAGCAATCAGCCCCAGCATTTT. Protein: CASSVDGSSNQPQHF.

This chain joins TRBV14 and TRBJ2-3, with D perhaps TRBD1 (6 bases). The V gene's germline CDR1 is SGHDN and CDR2 FVKESK. V lost 0 bases and J lost 4, with 8 bases in between. This CDR3 is built from 14 residues. Here the CDR3 reads CASSQETGPDTQYF. The CDR3 bases are TGTGCCAGCAGCCAAGAAACAGGGCCAGATACGCAGTATTTT.

The V gene is TRBV19, the J gene TRBJ2-5; the match to TRBD2 covers 16 bases. Germline V lookup: CDR1 LNHDA, CDR2 SQIVND (reference sequence). Trimming took 5 bases from V and 5 from J; bases not matched to a gene: 14. The CDR3 length is 19 residues. The CDR3 region has the DNA TGTGCCAGTAGTTCACACCCCGGGACTAGCGGGAGGGCCACGGAGACCCAGTACTTC. This translates into CASSSHPGTSGRATETQYF.

V gene TRBV19 combines with J gene TRBJ1-3, with 7 bases fitting TRBD1. Per germline, CDR1 LNHDA and CDR2 SQIVND (reference sequence). Losses at the gene ends were 3 bases for V and 6 bases for J; bases not matched to a gene: 17. CDR3 length: 18 amino acids. The CDR3 is CASSITGTAILWKNTIYF. The CDR3 DNA reads TGTGCCAGTAGTATCACTGGGACAGCCATTCTCTGGAAAAACACCATATATTTT.

The chain recombines TRBV9 with TRBJ2-2; D perhaps matches TRBD2 (6 bases). This CDR3 region has 18 residues. V was pared by 0 bases and J by 4 bases, with 19 bases between. Germline V lookup: CDR1 SGDLS, CDR2 YYNGEE. For the CDR3, the DNA is TGTGCCAGCAGCGTAGTTGCGGCGGGGAACTCTCTCACCGGGGAGCTGTTTTTT. It encodes CASSVVAAGNSLTGELFF. The full variable domain, rest sourced from reference TRBV9 and TRBJ2-2, is DSGVTQTPKHLITATGQRVTLRCSPRSGDLSVYWYQQSLDQGLQFLIQYYNGEERAKGNILERFSAQQFPDLHSELNLSSLELGDSALYFCASSVVAAGNSLTGELFFGEGSRLTVL.

This clone has just a few counts. The chain joins TRBV7-9 to TRBJ2-2; weak D call: TRBD1 (6 bases). Germline V gene sequence: CDR1 SEHNR, CDR2 FQNEAQ (reference sequence). V lost 5 bases to trimming and J lost 3 bases, with 13 bases between them. This CDR3 comprises 15 residues. The CDR3 bases are TGTGCCAGCAGCGGACAGTTAAAGGACACCGGGGAGCTGTTTTTT. Its protein product is CASSGQLKDTGELFF. The entire variable domain, with the rest obtained from reference TRBV7-9 and TRBJ2-2, is as follows: DTGVSQNPRHKITKRGQNVTFRCDPISEHNRLYWYRQTLGQGPEFLTYFQNEAQLEKSRLLSDRFSAERPKGSFSTLEIQRTEQGDSAMYLCASSGQLKDTGELFFGEGSRLTVL.

V usage is TRBV7-6 and J usage is TRBJ1-6; tentatively, D is TRBD1 (6 bases). This CDR3 is 14 amino acids long. V was clipped by 2 bases and J by 10 bases, with 12 bases between them. Germline lookup yields CDR1 SGHVS and CDR2 FNYEAQ. CDR3 sequence (DNA): TGTGCCAGCAGCTTATACAGGGAAGAATCACCCCTCCACTTT. Translated, it gives CASSLYREESPLHF.

The V and J genes are TRBV9 and TRBJ2-3; 9 bases line up with TRBD1. There are 15 residues in the CDR3. The junction had 6 bases not matched to a gene; V was cut back by 3 bases and J by 4 bases. The germline V gene has CDR1 SGDLS and CDR2 YYNGEE. The DNA for the CDR3 is TGTGCCAGCAGCGACCGGGACAGGGTGTCAGATACGCAGTATTTT. It translates to CASSDRDRVSDTQYF. Full variable domain (outside the CDR3, taken from reference TRBV9 and TRBJ2-3): DSGVTQTPKHLITATGQRVTLRCSPRSGDLSVYWYQQSLDQGLQFLIQYYNGEERAKGNILERFSAQQFPDLHSELNLSSLELGDSALYFCASSDRDRVSDTQYFGPGTRLTVL.

This clone has only a few counts. The chain links TRBV9 to TRBJ2-7; 9 bases are a match to TRBD1. CDR3 size: 15 residues. V lost 4 bases to trimming and J lost 5 bases; unmatched junction nucleotides: 10. The germline gives CDR1 SGDLS, CDR2 YYNGEE. The CDR3: CASSPRTGAVDEQYF. CDR3 coding DNA: TGTGCCAGCAGCCCCCGGACAGGGGCTGTAGACGAGCAGTACTTC.

The CDR3: CASSMGQAYEQYF. The CDR3 DNA reads TGTGCCAGTAGTATGGGACAGGCCTACGAGCAGTACTTC. The rearrangement joins TRBV19 to TRBJ2-7, with 8 bases identical to TRBD1. There are 13 residues in the CDR3. The V gene's germline CDR1 is LNHDA and CDR2 SQIVND (reference sequence). Trimming took 3 bases from V and 2 from J; bases not matched to a gene: 0.

This chain uses TRBV27 with TRBJ2-2; 7 bases line up with TRBD2. The ends lost 0 bases at V and 0 bases at J; junction bases unmatched: 4. CDR1 and CDR2 (germline): MNHEY, SMNVEV (reference sequence). The CDR3 consists of 17 residues. Here the CDR3 reads CASSLSAGSANTGELFF. The CDR3 DNA is TGTGCCAGCAGTTTATCAGCGGGGTCCGCGAACACCGGGGAGCTGTTTTTT.

This sequence joins TRBV6-6 and TRBJ2-7; TRBD1 matches 7 bases. V dropped 6 bases and J dropped 1; count of bases not matched to a gene: 12. Germline CDR1 MNHNY, CDR2 SVGAGI (reference sequence). This CDR3 has 16 residues. Here the CDR3 DNA reads TGTGCCAGCAGACCCCCGGGACAGAGCTTGTCCTACGAGCAGTACTTC. It encodes CASRPPGQSLSYEQYF.

This chain connects TRBV19 to TRBJ1-2; D might be TRBD1 (5 bases). CDR1 and CDR2 from the germline V gene are LNHDA and SQIVND (reference sequence). V was shortened by 3 bases and J by 12 bases, with 23 bases between the two germline ends. CDR3 length: 15 residues. The CDR3 nucleotides are TGTGCCAGTAGTATGACTGCCGGGACCTCGAAGGGGCACACCTTC. The encoded protein is CASSMTAGTSKGHTF. Looking up the rest from reference TRBV19 and TRBJ1-2 gives the full variable domain: DGGITQSPKYLFRKEGQNVTLSCEQNLNHDAMYWYRQDPGQGLRLIYYSQIVNDFQKGDIAEGYSVSREKKESFPLTVTSAQKNPTAFYLCASSMTAGTSKGHTFGSGTRLTVV.

The rearrangement uses TRBV9 and TRBJ1-1; 7 nucleotides agree with TRBD1. The junction had 10 bases not matched to a gene; V was cut back by 3 bases and J by 2 bases. Germline V gene lookup returns CDR1 SGDLS and CDR2 YYNGEE. The CDR3 has 16 residues. The CDR3 nucleotides are TGTGCCAGCAGCGCCCGACCGGAGGGGGCTAACACTGAAGCTTTCTTT. This gives the protein CASSARPEGANTEAFF.

The V gene is TRBV13, the J gene TRBJ1-1; D is perhaps TRBD1 (5 bases). Between the trimmed V and J ends, which lost 5 bases and 4 bases, there was a span of 17 bases. There are 15 residues in the CDR3. From germline, CDR1 is PRHDT and CDR2 FYEKMQ (reference sequence). The CDR3 protein is CASSPAGVGSTEAFF. The CDR3 DNA sequence: TGTGCCAGCAGCCCAGCGGGGGTAGGGAGCACTGAAGCTTTCTTT.

The DNA of the CDR3 is TGCGCCAGCAGCTTTGGGACAGGGGACGAGCAGTACTTC. It specifies CASSFGTGDEQYF. This chain uses TRBV5-1 with TRBJ2-7; 10 positions agree with TRBD1. V trimming: 2 bases; J trimming: 5 bases; junction bases outside the gene matches: 1. Germline values: CDR1 SGHRS, CDR2 YFSETQ. This CDR3 spans 13 amino acids.

The chain carries TRBV4-1 and TRBJ1-1; no reliable D call. Germline-derived CDR1 and CDR2 are MGHRA and YSYEKL. V was clipped by 7 bases and J by 6 bases, with 21 bases between them. This CDR3 spans 15 amino acids. The CDR3 reads CASTFFSRPEAEAFF. The CDR3 nucleotides read TGCGCCAGCACCTTTTTTTCAAGGCCGGAGGCTGAAGCTTTCTTT.

Details on this clone: One end of the junction is discordant with germline, which a read error may explain. The rearrangement links TRBV4-3 to TRBJ2-3, with 7 bases identical to TRBD2. There are 14 residues in the CDR3. Germline assignment: CDR1 LGHNA and CDR2 YSLEER. The CDR3 DNA follows: TGCGCCAGCAGCCAAGATACGGAGCGGGATATGCTGATTTGG. This encodes CASSQDTERDMLIW.

The chain links TRBV27 to TRBJ1-4; no clear D. Per germline, CDR1 MNHEY and CDR2 SMNVEV (reference sequence). This CDR3 is 15 amino acids long. Trimming removed 7 bases from V and 4 bases from J, with 16 bases in between. In DNA, the CDR3 is TGTGCCAGCACCTCTTATGCCGGCCGTAATGAAAAACTGTTTTTT. It codes for CASTSYAGRNEKLFF.

The chain uses TRBV7-2 and TRBJ2-1; 9 nucleotides match TRBD2. This CDR3 is built from 16 residues. The germline V gene has CDR1 SGHTA and CDR2 FQGNSA. After removal of 5 bases from V and 4 bases from J, the junction contained 9 bases not matched to a gene. The CDR3 reads CASSPIPSGAYNEQFF. The CDR3 nucleotides read TGTGCCAGCAGCCCCATCCCTAGCGGGGCATACAATGAGCAGTTCTTC. Full variable domain (remainder filled in from reference TRBV7-2 and TRBJ2-1): GAGVSQSPSNKVTEKGKDVELRCDPISGHTALYWYRQSLGQGLEFLIYFQGNSAPDKSGLPSDRFSAERTGGSVSTLTIQRTQQEDSAVYLCASSPIPSGAYNEQFFGPGTRLTVL.